This T cell receptor beta chain emerged from a study of a mutant IDH1 vaccine in newly diagnosed glioma. V lost 3 bases to trimming and J lost 4 bases, with 12 bases between them. Germline values: CDR1 MNHEY, CDR2 SMNVEV (reference sequence). This CDR3 is 14 amino acids long. Repertoires were generated with immunoSEQ multiplex PCR, while TCRdb's copy carries only in-frame clones and drops some. The repertoire holds about 94,000 clones, roughly 86% seen once, with roughly 0.81% in the top ten. Time point noted: week 47, end of study. Vaccine doses each comprised 300 ug of mutant IDH1 20-mer peptide, with topical imiquimod. This clone occurred a few times. Its antigen is still unknown.

This TCR was recovered from a woman in her 50s with glioma. The gene calls are TRBV27 and TRBJ1-1, with TRBD1 as a possible D gene (5 bases). The starting material was PBMCs, obtained from a glioma patient whose treatment included an IDH1 peptide vaccine. The CDR3 DNA is TGTGCCAGCAGTTTTACCAGGGATGGCACTGAAGCTTTCTTT. Residues: CASSFTRDGTEAFF.